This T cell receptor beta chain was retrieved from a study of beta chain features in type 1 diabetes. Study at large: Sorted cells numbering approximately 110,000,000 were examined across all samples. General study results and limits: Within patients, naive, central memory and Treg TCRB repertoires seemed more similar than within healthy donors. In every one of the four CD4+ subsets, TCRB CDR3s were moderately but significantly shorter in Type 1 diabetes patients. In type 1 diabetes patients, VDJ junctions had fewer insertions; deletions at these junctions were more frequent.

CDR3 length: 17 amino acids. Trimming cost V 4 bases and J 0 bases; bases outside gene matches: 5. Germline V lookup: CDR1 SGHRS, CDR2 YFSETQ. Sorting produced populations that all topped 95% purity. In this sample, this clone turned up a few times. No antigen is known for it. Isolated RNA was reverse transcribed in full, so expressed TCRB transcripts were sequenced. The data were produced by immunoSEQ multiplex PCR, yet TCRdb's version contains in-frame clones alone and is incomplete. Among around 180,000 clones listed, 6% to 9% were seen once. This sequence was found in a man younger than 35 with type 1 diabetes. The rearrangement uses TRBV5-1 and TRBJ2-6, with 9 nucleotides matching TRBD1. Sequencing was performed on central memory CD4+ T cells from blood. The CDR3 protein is CASSPGQGDSGANVLTF. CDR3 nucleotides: TGCGCCAGCAGCCCGGGACAGGGAGACTCTGGGGCCAACGTCCTGACTTTC.